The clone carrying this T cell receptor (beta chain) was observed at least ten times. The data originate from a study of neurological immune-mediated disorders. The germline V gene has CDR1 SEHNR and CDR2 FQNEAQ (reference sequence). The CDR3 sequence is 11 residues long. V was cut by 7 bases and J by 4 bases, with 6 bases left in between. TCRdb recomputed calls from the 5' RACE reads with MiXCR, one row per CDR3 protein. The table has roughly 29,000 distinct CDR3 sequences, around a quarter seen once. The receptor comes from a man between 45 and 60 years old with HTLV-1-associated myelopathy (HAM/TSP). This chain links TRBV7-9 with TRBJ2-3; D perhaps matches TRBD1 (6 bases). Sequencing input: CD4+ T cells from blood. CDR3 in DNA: TGTGCCAGCAACAGGGCAGATACGCAGTATTTT. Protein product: CASNRADTQYF.